The T cell receptor (beta chain) under discussion was sequenced for a study of blood T cell repertoires in COVID-19. Study summary: Donors in the United States, Italy and Spain gave samples during acute or convalescent COVID-19. T cells, B-cell-depleted T cells, or PBMCs provided the cDNA or gDNA that served as material.

V lost 2 bases to trimming and J lost 4 bases; unmatched junction nucleotides: 10. Looked up from germline, CDR1 is SGHAT and CDR2 is FQNNGV. The CDR3 totals 16 residues. In the original processing: The authors estimated nucleated cell counts from reference gene primer amplification. Some clones are missing from TCRdb's copy, which holds only in-frame ones; the method was immunoSEQ multiplex PCR. V, J and clone size are taken as reported in that table, and D and trimming were inferred from the DNA itself. The data show 140,000 or so clones, 88% seen once. The V and J genes are TRBV11-2 and TRBJ2-7; 8 nucleotides align to TRBD2. Sequencing was performed on peripheral blood. The TCR was taken from a man aged 70-80 years with acute or convalescent COVID-19. The CDR3 region has the DNA TGTGCCAGCAGCTTATCTGGCGGGGGGCTTTCTTACGAGCAGTACTTC. Protein product: CASSLSGGGLSYEQYF.